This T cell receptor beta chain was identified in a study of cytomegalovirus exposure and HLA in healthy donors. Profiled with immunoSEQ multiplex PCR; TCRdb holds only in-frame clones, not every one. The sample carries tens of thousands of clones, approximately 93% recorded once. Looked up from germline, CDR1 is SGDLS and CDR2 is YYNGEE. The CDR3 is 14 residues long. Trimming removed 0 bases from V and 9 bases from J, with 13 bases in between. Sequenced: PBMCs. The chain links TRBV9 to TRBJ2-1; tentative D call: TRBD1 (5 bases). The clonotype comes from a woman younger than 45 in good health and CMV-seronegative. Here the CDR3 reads CASSVDVGEVEQFF. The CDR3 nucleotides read TGTGCCAGCAGCGTAGATGTAGGGGAAGTTGAGCAGTTCTTC.